This TCR beta chain was sequenced in a study of shared clonotypes between healthy human individuals (dated by TCRdb to between 2020 and 2021). Notes on the research overall: The cohort included a few men and a couple of women between 18 and 49 years of age. For each donor, CD4 naive and CD4 memory were each given three plates, CD8 naive was given two plates, and CD8 memory was given one plate. To estimate repertoire size and how much clonotype sharing occurs between individuals, the study deeply sequenced the blood TCR repertoires of 5 or 6 healthy adults. To increase sequencing depth and limit assay-specific biases, TCR repertoire library preparation and sequencing were carried out by different laboratories using diverse techniques. Between about 0.94 and 10 billion PBMCs per donor were obtained by leukapheresis. The investigation overall reported the following: Because the study included only a small number of donors, the genetic and exposure-history diversity represented was limited. Sampling was restricted to blood, and TCR repertoires in tissues likely differ from the TCR repertoires found in blood. Rarefaction of sorted-subset datasets indicated incomplete sequencing despite the large sequencing depth. Clonotypes shared by all four sorted-subset donors showed higher generation probabilities than non-shared clonotypes. When a handful of donors were compared, the shared fraction of clonotypes was about 5% for naive CD4, around 3.5% for naive CD8, 2% to 2.5% for memory CD4, and 0.4% for memory CD8. Based on pairwise subsampling, the degree of clonotype sharing among donors was expected to be affected by sequencing depth. Naive subsets generally had larger estimated clonotype richness than memory subsets did.

Using the deep immunoSEQ assay, multiplex PCR amplified TCR CDR3 regions from genomic DNA. Genomic DNA extracted from each cell subset was distributed evenly over all wells of several immunoSEQ 96-well plates, and each plate served as one replicate. For sorted subsets, approximately 210 ng of genomic DNA, equivalent to around 29,000 T cell genomes, went into each replicate PCR. Purified libraries were measured with a Qubit 3.0 fluorometer, size-checked on a Bioanalyzer 2100, and measured again with the KAPA Library Quantification kit. Every immunoSEQ 96-well plate was sequenced on a dedicated single-read 150-cycle Illumina NextSeq 550 flow cell. Concerning the study's data processing: Because the immunoSEQ output included only junctional sequences and no quality scores, the filtering could not be the same as the filtering used for full-length reads. To assign V/J genes and CDR3, sequences were annotated using PyIR, a Python wrapper for IgBLAST v1.9, with IMGT germline references. Reads with weak V/J assignments (E-value above 1e-6), missing CDR3, stop codons, out-of-frame junctions, or ambiguous translated residues were removed. V3J clonotypes were defined as sequences sharing an identical inferred V gene, J gene, and CDR3 amino acid sequence. Percentage overlap between repertoires was computed as shared unique clonotypes divided by the size of the smaller repertoire. Three approaches were used to assess repertoire richness: RTK rarefaction, the Chao1 estimator, and Recon v2.1 estimates of unobserved clonotypes. Generation probabilities for all TCRbeta clonotypes obtained by the gDNA method from several donors were computed using OLGA. TCRdb mirrors the immuneACCESS table, restricted to in-frame sequences. Some clones are absent from its copies; in checked studies, under half trace to an unresolved V gene, and the reason for the others is unknown. The DNA was the basis for D and trimming; V, J and clone size are from that table. The sample includes just over 2,000,000 clones, with around 96% observed a single time. Roughly 1% of the sample is held by the ten biggest clonotypes.

For the CD8 naive samples, CD45RO-negative cells were positively selected for CCR7, yielding a CD45RA+CCR7+ population from which TemRA cells were excluded. The donors were healthy, HIV-negative adults who had no recently reported acute infections or vaccinations. All donors were Caucasian adults living in Nashville, Tennessee, USA. Blood was obtained by leukapheresis, after which PBMCs were separated by Ficoll-Histopaque density gradient centrifugation and cryopreserved in liquid nitrogen vapor phase. Analytical flow cytometry was used to check the purity and quantity of every magnetically sorted T cell population. Genomic DNA was isolated from every sorted fraction and measured by UV absorbance on a Nanodrop 2000c. With respect to this clone: There is no known antigen for this receptor. The sample holds no much larger clone one base away, and base qualities are not on file.

The germline V gene provides CDR1 ENHRY and CDR2 SYGVKD. V was cut back by 3 bases and J by 0 bases, leaving a gap of 12 bases between them. CDR3 length: 15 amino acids, cysteine to phenylalanine. The DNA shown is the 45-base CDR3, in frame from base 1. Sequenced input: naive CD8+ T cells sorted from blood. The cell subset or site label corresponds to: CD45RA+CCR7+. This TCR came from a man younger than 30 in good health. The sequence is built from TRBV10-3 and TRBJ2-7, with TRBD2 as a weak D call on 6 bases. The nucleotide sequence reads as follows: TGTGCCATCAGTGACCCTCCCGGGGGCTCCTACGAGCAGTACTTC. It translates to CAISDPPGGSYEQYF.